This TCR beta chain emerged from a study of blood T cell repertoires in COVID-19. The CDR3 is 15 amino acids. The V gene's germline CDR1 is KGHDR and CDR2 SFDVKD. V was pared by 4 bases and J by 5 bases, with 5 bases of the junction left unmatched. Only in-frame clones appear in the TCRdb table, and some are missing; sequencing was by immunoSEQ multiplex PCR. Among approximately 90,000 clones, about 83% were seen once, and the ten largest hold roughly 6%. Comments on this clone: The identical CDR3 is also encoded by other nucleotide sequences in the sample.

This chain links TRBV24-1 with TRBJ2-5, with TRBD1 matching 11 bases. The sample comprised peripheral blood. This clonotype originated in a man between 65 and 79 years old with COVID-19, enrolled during active disease. The CDR3 here is CATSEGQGARETQYF. In DNA, the CDR3 is TGTGCCACCAGTGAAGGACAGGGGGCGCGGGAGACCCAGTACTTC.